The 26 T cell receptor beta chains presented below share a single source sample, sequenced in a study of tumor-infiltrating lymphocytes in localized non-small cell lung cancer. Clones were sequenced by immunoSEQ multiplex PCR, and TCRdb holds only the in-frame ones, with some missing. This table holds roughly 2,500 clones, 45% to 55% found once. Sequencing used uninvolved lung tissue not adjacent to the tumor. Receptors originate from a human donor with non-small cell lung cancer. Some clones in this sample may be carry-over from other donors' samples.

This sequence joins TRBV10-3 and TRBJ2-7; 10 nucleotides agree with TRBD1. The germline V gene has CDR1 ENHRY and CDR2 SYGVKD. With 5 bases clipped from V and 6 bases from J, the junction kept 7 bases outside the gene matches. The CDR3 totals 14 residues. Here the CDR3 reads CAISNGGTGVEQYF. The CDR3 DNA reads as TGTGCCATCAGTAATGGTGGGACAGGGGTCGAGCAGTACTTC.

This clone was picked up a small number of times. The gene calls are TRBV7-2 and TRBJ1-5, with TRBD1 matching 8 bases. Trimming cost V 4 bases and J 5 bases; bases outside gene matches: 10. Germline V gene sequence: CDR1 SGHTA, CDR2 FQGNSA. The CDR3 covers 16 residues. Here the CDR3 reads CASSYLPQGADQPQHF. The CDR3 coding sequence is TGTGCCAGCAGCTACTTACCCCAGGGGGCAGATCAGCCCCAGCATTTT.

The CDR3 DNA follows: TGTGCCAGCAGTGACACCGGGACAGGCTTCTCTGGGGCCAACGTCCTGACTTTC. It encodes CASSDTGTGFSGANVLTF. The J gene is TRBJ2-6, the V gene TRBV25-1; 8 nucleotides align to TRBD1. Trimming removed 3 bases from V and 0 bases from J; junction bases left unmatched: 7. The CDR3 is 18 residues long. CDR1 and CDR2 from the germline V gene are MGHDK and SYGVNS. The full variable domain, in which reference TRBV25-1 and TRBJ2-6 provide the parts outside the CDR3, is EADIYQTPRYLVIGTGKKITLECSQTMGHDKMYWYQQDPGMELHLIHYSYGVNSTEKGDLSSESTVSRIRTEHFPLTLESARPSHTSQYLCASSDTGTGFSGANVLTFGAGSRLTVL.

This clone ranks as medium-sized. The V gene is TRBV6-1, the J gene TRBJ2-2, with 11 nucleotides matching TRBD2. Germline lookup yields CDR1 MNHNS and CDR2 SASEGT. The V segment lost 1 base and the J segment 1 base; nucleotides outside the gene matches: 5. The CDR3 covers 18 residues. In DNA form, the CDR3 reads TGTGCCAGCAGTGAAGTAGCGGGGGGGCTTGGGAACACCGGGGAGCTGTTTTTT. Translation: CASSEVAGGLGNTGELFF.

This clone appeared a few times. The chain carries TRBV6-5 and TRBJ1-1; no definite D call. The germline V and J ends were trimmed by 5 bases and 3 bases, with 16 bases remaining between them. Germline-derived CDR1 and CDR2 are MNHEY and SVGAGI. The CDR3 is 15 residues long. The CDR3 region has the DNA TGTGCCAGCAGTCCCTACCTTGCGGAGGACACTGAAGCTTTCTTT. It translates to CASSPYLAEDTEAFF.

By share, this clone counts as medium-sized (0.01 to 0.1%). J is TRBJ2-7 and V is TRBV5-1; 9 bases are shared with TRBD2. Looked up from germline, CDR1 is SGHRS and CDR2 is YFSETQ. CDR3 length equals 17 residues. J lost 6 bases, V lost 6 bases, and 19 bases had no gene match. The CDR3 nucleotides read TGCGCCAGCACCCTATCGGGTAGCGGGAGTCCTAGGGGCGAGCAGTACTTC. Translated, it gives CASTLSGSGSPRGEQYF.

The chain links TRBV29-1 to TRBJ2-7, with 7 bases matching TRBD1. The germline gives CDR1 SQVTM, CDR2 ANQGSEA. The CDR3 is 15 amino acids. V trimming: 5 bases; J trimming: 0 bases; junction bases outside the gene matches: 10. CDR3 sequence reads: CSVSRGPGGSYEQYF. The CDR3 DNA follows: TGCAGCGTTTCAAGGGGGCCAGGAGGCTCCTACGAGCAGTACTTC.

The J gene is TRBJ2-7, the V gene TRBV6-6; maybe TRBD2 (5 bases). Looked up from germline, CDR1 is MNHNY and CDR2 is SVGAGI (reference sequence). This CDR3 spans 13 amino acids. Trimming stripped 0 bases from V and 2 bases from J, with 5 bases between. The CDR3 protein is CASSYSTTYEQYF. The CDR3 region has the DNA TGTGCCAGCAGTTACTCGACTACCTACGAGCAGTACTTC.

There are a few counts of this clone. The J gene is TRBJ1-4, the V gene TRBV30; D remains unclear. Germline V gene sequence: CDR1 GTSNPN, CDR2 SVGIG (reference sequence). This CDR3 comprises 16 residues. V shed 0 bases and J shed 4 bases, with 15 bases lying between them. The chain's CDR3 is CAWSVRWERDNEKLFF. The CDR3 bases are TGTGCCTGGAGTGTACGGTGGGAGAGGGATAATGAAAAACTGTTTTTT.

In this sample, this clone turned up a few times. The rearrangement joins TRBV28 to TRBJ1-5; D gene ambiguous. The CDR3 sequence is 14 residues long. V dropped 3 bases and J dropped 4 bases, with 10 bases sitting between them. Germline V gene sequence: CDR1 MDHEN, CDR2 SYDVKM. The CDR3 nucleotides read TGTGCCAGCAGTTTTTGGGTCGTTAATCAGCCCCAGCATTTT. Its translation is CASSFWVVNQPQHF. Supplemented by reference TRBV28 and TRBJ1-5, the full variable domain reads DVKVTQSSRYLVKRTGEKVFLECVQDMDHENMFWYRQDPGLGLRLIYFSYDVKMKEKGDIPEGYSVSREKKERFSLILESASTNQTSMYLCASSFWVVNQPQHFGDGTRLSIL.

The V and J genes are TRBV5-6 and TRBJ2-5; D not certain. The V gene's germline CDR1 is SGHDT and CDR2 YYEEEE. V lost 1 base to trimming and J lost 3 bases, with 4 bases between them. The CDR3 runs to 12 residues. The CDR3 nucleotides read TGTGCCAGCAGCTTGACAGAAGAGACCCAGTACTTC. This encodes CASSLTEETQYF.

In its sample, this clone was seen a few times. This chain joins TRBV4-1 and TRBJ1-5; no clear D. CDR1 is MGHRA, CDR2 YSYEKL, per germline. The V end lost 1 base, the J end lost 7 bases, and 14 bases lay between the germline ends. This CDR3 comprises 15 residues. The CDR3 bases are TGCGCCAGCAGCCAAGCTTGGACCGGTCAGCAGCCCCAGCATTTT. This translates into CASSQAWTGQQPQHF.

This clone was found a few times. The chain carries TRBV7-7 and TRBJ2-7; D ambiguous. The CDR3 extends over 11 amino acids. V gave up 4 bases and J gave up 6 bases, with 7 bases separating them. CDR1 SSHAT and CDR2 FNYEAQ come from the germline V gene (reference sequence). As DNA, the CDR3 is TGTGCCAGCAGCTCGAAATCCGAGCAGTACTTC. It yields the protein CASSSKSEQYF.

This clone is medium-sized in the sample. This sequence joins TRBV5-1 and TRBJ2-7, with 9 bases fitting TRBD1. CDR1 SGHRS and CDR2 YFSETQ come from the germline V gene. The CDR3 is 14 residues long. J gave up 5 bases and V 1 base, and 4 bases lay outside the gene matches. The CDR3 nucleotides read TGCGCCAGCAGCTTGTCACAGGGGGCCAACGAGCAGTACTTC. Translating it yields CASSLSQGANEQYF.

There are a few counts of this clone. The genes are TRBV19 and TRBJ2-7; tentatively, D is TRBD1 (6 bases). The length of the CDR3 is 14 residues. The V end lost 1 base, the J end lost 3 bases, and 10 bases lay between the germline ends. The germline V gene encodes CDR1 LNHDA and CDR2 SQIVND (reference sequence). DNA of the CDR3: TGTGCCAGTAGTATAGCAGGGGCCGGCTACGAGCAGTACTTC. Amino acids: CASSIAGAGYEQYF.

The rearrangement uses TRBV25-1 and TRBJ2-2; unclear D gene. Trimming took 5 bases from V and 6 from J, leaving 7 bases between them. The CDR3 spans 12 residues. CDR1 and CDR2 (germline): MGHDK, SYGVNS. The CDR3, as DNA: TGTGCCAGCAGTATTCCGGCCGGGGAGCTGTTTTTT. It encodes CASSIPAGELFF.

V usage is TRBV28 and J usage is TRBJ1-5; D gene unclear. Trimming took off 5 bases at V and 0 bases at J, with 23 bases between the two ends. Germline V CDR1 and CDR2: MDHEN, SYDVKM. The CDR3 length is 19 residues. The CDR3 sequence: CASSTWGLTSTGSNQPQHF. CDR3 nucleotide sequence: TGTGCCAGCAGTACCTGGGGTCTCACTTCGACGGGTAGCAATCAGCCCCAGCATTTT.

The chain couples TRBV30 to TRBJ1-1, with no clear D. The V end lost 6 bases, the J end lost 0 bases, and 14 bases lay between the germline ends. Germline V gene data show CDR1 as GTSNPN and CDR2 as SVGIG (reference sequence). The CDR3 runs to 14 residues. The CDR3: CACFTRLLNTEAFF. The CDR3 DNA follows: TGTGCCTGCTTTACCCGGCTCTTGAACACTGAAGCTTTCTTT.

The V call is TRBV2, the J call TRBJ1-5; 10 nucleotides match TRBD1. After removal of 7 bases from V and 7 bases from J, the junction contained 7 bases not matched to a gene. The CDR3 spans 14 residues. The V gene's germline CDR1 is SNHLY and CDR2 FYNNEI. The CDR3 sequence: CASIRDRGQQPQHF. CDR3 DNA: TGTGCCAGCATTAGGGACAGGGGACAACAGCCCCAGCATTTT.

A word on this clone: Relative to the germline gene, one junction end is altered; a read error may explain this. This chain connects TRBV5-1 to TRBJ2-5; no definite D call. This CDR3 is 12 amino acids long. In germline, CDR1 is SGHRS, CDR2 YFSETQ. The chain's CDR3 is CASSLVGETQYF. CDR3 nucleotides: TGTGCCAGCAGCTTGGTGGGGGAGACCCAGTACTTC. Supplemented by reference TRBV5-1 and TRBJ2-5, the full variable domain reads KAGVTQTPRYLIKTRGQQVTLSCSPISGHRSVSWYQQTPGQGLQFLFEYFSETQRNKGNFPGRFSGRQFSNSRSEMNVSTLELGDSALYLCASSLVGETQYFGPGTRLLVL.

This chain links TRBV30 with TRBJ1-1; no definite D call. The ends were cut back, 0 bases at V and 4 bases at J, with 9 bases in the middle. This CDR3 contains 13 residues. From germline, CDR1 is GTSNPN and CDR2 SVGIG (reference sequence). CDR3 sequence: CAWSVLGPTEAFF. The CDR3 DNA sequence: TGTGCCTGGAGTGTACTAGGTCCCACTGAAGCTTTCTTT. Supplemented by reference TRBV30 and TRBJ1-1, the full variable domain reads SQTIHQWPATLVQPVGSPLSLECTVEGTSNPNLYWYRQAAGRGLQLLFYSVGIGQISSEVPQNLSASRPQDRQFILSSKKLLLSDSGFYLCAWSVLGPTEAFFGQGTRLTVV.

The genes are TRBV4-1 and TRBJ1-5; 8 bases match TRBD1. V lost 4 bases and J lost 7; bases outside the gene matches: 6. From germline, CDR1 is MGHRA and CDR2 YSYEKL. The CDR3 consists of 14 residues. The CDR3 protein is CASSLGQGQQPQHF. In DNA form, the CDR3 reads TGCGCCAGCAGCCTTGGACAGGGACAACAGCCCCAGCATTTT.

DNA of the CDR3: TGTGCCAGCAGTCGTCCAGGGGGCGTCGATGGCTACACCTTC. Translation: CASSRPGGVDGYTF. The chain has TRBV7-2 and TRBJ1-2; TRBD1 matches 8 bases. CDR1 is SGHTA and CDR2 is FQGNSA in the germline V gene. The CDR3 is made up of 14 amino acids. J lost 6 bases, V lost 6 bases, and 9 bases had no gene match.

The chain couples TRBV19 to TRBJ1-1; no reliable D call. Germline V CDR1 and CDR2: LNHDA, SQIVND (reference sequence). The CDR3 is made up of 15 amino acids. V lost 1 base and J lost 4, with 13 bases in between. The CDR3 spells CASSIVGQITTEAFF. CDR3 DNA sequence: TGTGCCAGTAGTATAGTTGGGCAGATTACCACTGAAGCTTTCTTT.

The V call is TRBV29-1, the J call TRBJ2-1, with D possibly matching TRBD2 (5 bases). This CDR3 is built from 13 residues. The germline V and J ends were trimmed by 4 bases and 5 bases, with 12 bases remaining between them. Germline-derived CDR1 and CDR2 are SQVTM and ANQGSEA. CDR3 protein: CSVGRLGNNEQFF. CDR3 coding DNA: TGCAGCGTTGGGAGGCTAGGTAACAATGAGCAGTTCTTC.

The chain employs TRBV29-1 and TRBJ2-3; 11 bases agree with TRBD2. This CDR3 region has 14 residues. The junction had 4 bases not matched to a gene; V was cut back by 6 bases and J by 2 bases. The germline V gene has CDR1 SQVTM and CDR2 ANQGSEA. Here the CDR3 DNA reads TGCAGCGTGCTGACTAGCGGGAACACAGATACGCAGTATTTT. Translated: CSVLTSGNTDTQYF.